The 18 T cell receptor beta chains listed next were all sequenced from one sample in a study of T cells in localized non-small cell lung cancer. Profiling relied on immunoSEQ multiplex PCR, and the TCRdb table lists in-frame clones only, not all of them. Seen here are some 1,500 clones, approximately 33% observed once, and the top ten hold around 10%. Source: normal lung tissue next to the tumor, taken before any cancer treatment. The receptor source for this set is a female donor older than 55 with stage II squamous cell lung carcinoma.

This clone was seen only a few times. The chain is built from TRBV6-8 and TRBJ1-2, with unresolved D. There are 13 residues in the CDR3. The ends were cut back, 2 bases at V and 4 bases at J, with 8 bases in the middle. Germline values: CDR1 MNHGY, CDR2 SAAAGT. The CDR3 DNA reads TGTGCCAGCAGTTACAGTCAGTTCTATGGCTACACCTTC. This codes for CASSYSQFYGYTF.

The rearrangement uses TRBV29-1 and TRBJ2-2; TRBD1 aligns across 8 bases. V trimming: 7 bases; J trimming: 6 bases; junction bases outside the gene matches: 7. The CDR3 spans 13 residues. CDR1 and CDR2 (germline): SQVTM, ANQGSEA. CDR3 nucleotide sequence: TGCAGCGCTGACAGGGGAAATTCCGGGGAGCTGTTTTTT. Its protein product is CSADRGNSGELFF.

This chain uses TRBV7-2 with TRBJ2-1; 10 nucleotides match TRBD2. Trimming cost V 2 bases and J 6 bases; bases outside gene matches: 10. The germline CDR1 and CDR2 sequences are SGHTA and FQGNSA. The CDR3 length is 17 residues. CDR3 DNA: TGTGCCAGCAGCTTAAGGAGTAGCGGGGGGTTCCTCAATGAGCAGTTCTTC. It encodes CASSLRSSGGFLNEQFF.

The rearrangement uses TRBV18 and TRBJ2-3; D not certain. This CDR3 has 13 residues. Deletions cut 2 bases from V and 6 bases from J, with 9 bases between. Germline V lookup: CDR1 KGHSH, CDR2 LQKENI. The CDR3 nucleotides are TGTGCCAGCTCACCATTGGGATCGGATACGCAGTATTTT. Its protein is CASSPLGSDTQYF. Looking up the rest from reference TRBV18 and TRBJ2-3 gives the full variable domain: NAGVMQNPRHLVRRRGQEARLRCSPMKGHSHVYWYRQLPEEGLKFMVYLQKENIIDESGMPKERFSAEFPKEGPSILRIQQVVRGDSAAYFCASSPLGSDTQYFGPGTRLTVL.

The rearrangement links TRBV25-1 to TRBJ2-7; possibly TRBD2 for D (5 bases). Trimming took 6 bases from V and 6 from J, leaving 12 bases between them. Germline V gene sequence: CDR1 MGHDK, CDR2 SYGVNS. The CDR3 contains 12 residues. The CDR3 sequence: CASRPGLTEQYF. In DNA form, the CDR3 reads TGTGCCAGCAGACCTGGACTGACCGAGCAGTACTTC.

There are a few counts of this clone. The chain recombines TRBV11-3 with TRBJ2-2; TRBD1 aligns across 7 bases. This CDR3 has 14 amino acids. The junction had 7 bases not matched to a gene; V was cut back by 6 bases and J by 6 bases. Germline V CDR1 and CDR2: SGHNT, YENEEA. CDR3 region: CASRSGGLSGELFF. The DNA for the CDR3 is TGTGCCAGCAGATCAGGGGGTCTATCCGGGGAGCTGTTTTTT.

The CDR3 is CASSFQASYEQYF. The CDR3 region has the DNA TGTGCCAGCAGCTTTCAAGCTTCCTACGAGCAGTACTTC. The chain links TRBV7-4 to TRBJ2-7; unclear D gene. V lost 3 bases to trimming and J lost 1 base, with 7 bases between them. CDR1 is SGHVT and CDR2 is SQSDAQ in the germline V gene. The CDR3 sequence is 13 residues long.

The V gene is TRBV6-8, the J gene TRBJ2-7; possibly TRBD1 for D (8 bases). The CDR3 loop spans 15 amino acids. Trimming cost V 10 bases and J 1 base, with 20 bases left between them. Per germline, CDR1 MNHGY and CDR2 SAAAGT. The CDR3 here is CAISPGQGGSYEQYF. CDR3 DNA: TGTGCCATTAGCCCCGGACAGGGAGGGTCCTACGAGCAGTACTTC.

This clone was seen only a few times. Other DNA sequences in the sample encode the same CDR3. V is TRBV28 and J is TRBJ1-2; D gene ambiguous. Germline V gene lookup returns CDR1 MDHEN and CDR2 SYDVKM. The CDR3 extends over 15 amino acids. V dropped 3 bases and J dropped 2 bases, with 13 bases sitting between them. The CDR3 is CASSFGRGGNYGYTF. The CDR3 bases are TGTGCCAGCAGTTTCGGTCGTGGAGGCAACTATGGCTACACCTTC.

The chain uses TRBV19 and TRBJ1-1; 10 positions match TRBD1. Per the germline V gene, CDR1 is LNHDA and CDR2 is SQIVND (reference sequence). This CDR3 is 15 amino acids long. V trimming: 7 bases; J trimming: 4 bases; junction bases outside the gene matches: 9. In nucleotides, the CDR3 is TGTGCCAGTACCAAGACAGGGGGCGGGGGCACTGAAGCTTTCTTT. This sequence encodes CASTKTGGGGTEAFF.

This clone was observed a few times. The chain carries TRBV6-8 and TRBJ2-7, with TRBD2 as a possible D gene (7 bases). Trimming left V 6 bases short and J 0 bases short, with 18 bases between. This CDR3 contains 16 residues. Germline CDR1 MNHGY, CDR2 SAAAGT. Here the CDR3 reads CASSLWGGLYSYEQYF. CDR3 coding DNA: TGTGCCAGCAGCCTCTGGGGGGGCCTTTACTCCTACGAGCAGTACTTC.

The chain couples TRBV19 to TRBJ2-2, with D perhaps matching TRBD1 (6 bases). Looked up from germline, CDR1 is LNHDA and CDR2 is SQIVND (reference sequence). V lost 6 bases and J 1 base, leaving 6 bases between the germline ends. This CDR3 comprises 13 residues. As DNA, the CDR3 is TGTGCCAGTAGGGGACAGAACACCGGGGAGCTGTTTTTT. Its protein product is CASRGQNTGELFF.

This clone was observed a few times. The junction differs from germline at one of its ends, possibly a read error. This sequence joins TRBV10-3 and TRBJ1-2; 7 bases agree with TRBD1. The CDR3 totals 14 residues. Per the germline V gene, CDR1 is ENHRY and CDR2 is SYGVKD. The CDR3 DNA sequence: TGTGTCATCAGTGAGGGCAGGGGGACGTATGGCTACACCTTC. It yields the protein CVISEGRGTYGYTF.

The chain has TRBV15 and TRBJ1-5; 7 positions agree with TRBD1. V trimming: 5 bases; J trimming: 0 bases; junction bases outside the gene matches: 7. The CDR3 sequence is 16 residues long. Germline assignment: CDR1 LNHNV and CDR2 YYDKDF (reference sequence). The CDR3 loop is CATSDRDRHSNQPQHF. CDR3 DNA sequence: TGTGCCACCAGCGACCGGGACAGACATAGCAATCAGCCCCAGCATTTT.

By sample fraction, this clone is medium-sized. The CDR3 sequence is CASSQVSGSGRVAFF. The CDR3 DNA is TGTGCCAGCAGCCAAGTGTCGGGCTCCGGCCGGGTTGCTTTCTTT. V and J are TRBV7-6 and TRBJ1-1; D uncertain. Trimming removed 5 bases from V and 11 bases from J, with 24 bases in between. Germline CDR1 SGHVS, CDR2 FNYEAQ. The CDR3 runs 15 residues.

By share, this clone counts as large. J is TRBJ2-5 and V is TRBV30; D remains ambiguous. CDR3 size: 14 residues. Germline V lookup: CDR1 GTSNPN, CDR2 SVGIG (reference sequence). V shed 0 bases and J shed 5 bases, with 13 bases lying between them. The CDR3 nucleotides read TGTGCCTGGAGTGTACGGGTCCCAGCGGAGACCCAGTACTTC. Protein: CAWSVRVPAETQYF.

This chain connects TRBV14 to TRBJ1-5; D not resolved. Germline V gene data show CDR1 as SGHDN and CDR2 as FVKESK. CDR3 length: 14 residues. The V end lost 0 bases, the J end lost 3 bases, and 6 bases lay between the germline ends. The CDR3 bases are TGTGCCAGCAGCCAAGAAGGATACAATCAGCCCCAGCATTTT. It specifies CASSQEGYNQPQHF.

This clone was seen more than once but under ten times. This chain uses TRBV6-8 with TRBJ1-4, with TRBD1 matching 7 bases. The CDR3 runs to 12 residues. Trimming removed 10 bases from V and 6 bases from J; junction bases left unmatched: 5. Germline loops: CDR1 MNHGY, CDR2 SAAAGT. CDR3 residues: CAIGQGDEKLFF. The CDR3, as DNA: TGTGCCATCGGGCAGGGGGATGAAAAACTGTTTTTT.